This note documents a single TCR beta chain sequence. Its matching antigen is unknown. PCR involved 60 Vbeta and 13 Jbeta primers. The table came from immunoSEQ multiplex PCR; TCRdb's copy has only in-frame clones and leaves some out. The sample has 200,000 to 250,000 clones, 70% to 85% seen once. With 4 bases removed from V and 4 bases from J, the gap between germline ends came to 17 bases. This CDR3 is 16 amino acids long. Germline V gene lookup returns CDR1 MGHRA and CDR2 YSYEKL. This entry comes from a study of cytomegalovirus exposure and HLA in healthy donors. Study results and caveats: Some V segments could not be told apart, so they were left out, TRBV6-2 and TRBV6-3 among them. Later on, an analysis tied around 17,000 TCR beta sequences to HLA alleles at 0.05 false discovery rate.

The gene calls are TRBV4-1 and TRBJ1-5, with D hard to call. The source is a man aged 45-65 years in good health and CMV-seronegative. The specimen sequenced was PBMCs. DNA of the CDR3: TGCGCCAGCAGCCTCGAAGAGGGTCGGGATAATCAGCCCCAGCATTTT. Protein: CASSLEEGRDNQPQHF.